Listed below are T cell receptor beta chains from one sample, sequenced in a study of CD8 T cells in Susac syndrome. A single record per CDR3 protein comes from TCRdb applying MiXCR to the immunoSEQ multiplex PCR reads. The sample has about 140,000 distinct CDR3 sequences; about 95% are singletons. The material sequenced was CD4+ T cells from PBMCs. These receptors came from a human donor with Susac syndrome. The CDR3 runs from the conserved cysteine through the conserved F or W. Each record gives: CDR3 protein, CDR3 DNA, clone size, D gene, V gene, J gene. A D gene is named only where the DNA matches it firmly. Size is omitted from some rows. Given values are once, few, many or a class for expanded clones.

CDR3aa: CASSWDGGRIRGANVLTF
CDR3nt: TGTGCCAGCTCCTGGGACGGGGGGCGCATTCGTGGGGCCAACGTCCTGACTTTC
abundance: -
d_gene: -
v_gene: TRBV2
j_gene: TRBJ2-6

CDR3aa: CASSPLPPDRGVGANVLTF
CDR3nt: TGTGCCAGCAGCCCCCTCCCCCCGGACAGGGGAGTTGGGGCCAACGTCCTGACTTTC
abundance: -
d_gene: TRBD1
v_gene: TRBV6-1
j_gene: TRBJ2-6

CDR3aa: CASTLRETQYF
CDR3nt: TGTGCCAGCACTCTAAGAGAGACCCAGTACTTC
abundance: -
d_gene: -
v_gene: TRBV2
j_gene: TRBJ2-5

CDR3aa: CSAGTSGSHIQYF
CDR3nt: TGCAGTGCCGGGACTAGCGGGAGCCACATTCAGTACTTC
abundance: -
d_gene: TRBD2
v_gene: TRBV20-1
j_gene: TRBJ2-4

CDR3aa: CASSFQGASGELFF
CDR3nt: TGTGCCAGCAGCTTTCAAGGCGCGTCGGGGGAGCTGTTTTTT
abundance: -
d_gene: -
v_gene: TRBV3-1
j_gene: TRBJ2-2

CDR3aa: CSALSGGAEEQYF
CDR3nt: TGCAGTGCTCTGAGCGGGGGGGCTGAAGAGCAGTACTTC
abundance: -
d_gene: TRBD2
v_gene: TRBV20-1
j_gene: TRBJ2-7

CDR3aa: CSVRLSGNEQFF
CDR3nt: TGCAGCGTTAGGCTCTCGGGCAATGAGCAGTTCTTC
abundance: -
d_gene: -
v_gene: TRBV29-1
j_gene: TRBJ2-1

CDR3aa: CASESTGATYSGANVLTF
CDR3nt: TGTGCCAGCGAAAGTACAGGGGCAACCTACTCTGGGGCCAACGTCCTGACTTTC
abundance: -
d_gene: TRBD1
v_gene: TRBV25-1
j_gene: TRBJ2-6

CDR3aa: CASSPLGQRTDTQYF
CDR3nt: TGCGCCAGCAGCCCCCTCGGTCAGCGCACAGATACGCAGTATTTT
abundance: -
d_gene: -
v_gene: TRBV4-3
j_gene: TRBJ2-3

CDR3aa: CAWKRGATDTQYF
CDR3nt: TGTGCCTGGAAGCGGGGGGCCACAGATACGCAGTATTTT
abundance: -
d_gene: TRBD2
v_gene: TRBV30
j_gene: TRBJ2-3

CDR3aa: CASSLTGGEQYF
CDR3nt: TGTGCCAGCAGTTTAACTGGTGGTGAGCAGTACTTC
abundance: -
d_gene: -
v_gene: TRBV12-3/TRBV12-4
j_gene: TRBJ2-7

CDR3aa: CASSQDPSTGAENYGYTF
CDR3nt: TGTGCCAGCAGCCAAGATCCCTCGACAGGGGCCGAGAACTATGGCTACACCTTC
abundance: -
d_gene: TRBD1
v_gene: TRBV14
j_gene: TRBJ1-2

CDR3aa: CASYPGGRYNEQFF
CDR3nt: TGTGCCAGCTATCCAGGGGGCCGCTACAATGAGCAGTTCTTC
abundance: once
d_gene: TRBD1
v_gene: TRBV19
j_gene: TRBJ2-1

CDR3aa: CASRPLAGGPRDEQFF
CDR3nt: TGTGCCAGCAGACCCCTAGCGGGGGGGCCTAGGGATGAGCAGTTCTTC
abundance: -
d_gene: TRBD2
v_gene: TRBV6-1
j_gene: TRBJ2-1

CDR3aa: CASSPGDITDTQYF
CDR3nt: TGCGCCAGCAGCCCGGGGGACATCACAGATACGCAGTATTTT
abundance: -
d_gene: -
v_gene: TRBV5-1
j_gene: TRBJ2-3

CDR3aa: CAWSGDLQETQYF
CDR3nt: TGTGCCTGGAGTGGAGACCTACAAGAGACCCAGTACTTC
abundance: -
d_gene: -
v_gene: TRBV30
j_gene: TRBJ2-5

CDR3aa: CASSSSSGRVAKNIQYF
CDR3nt: TGTGCCAGCAGCTCGTCAAGCGGGAGGGTCGCCAAAAACATTCAGTACTTC
abundance: -
d_gene: TRBD2
v_gene: TRBV5-5
j_gene: TRBJ2-4

CDR3aa: CASSLTRYGEQYF
CDR3nt: TGCGCCAGCAGCCTCACTAGGTACGGCGAGCAGTACTTC
abundance: -
d_gene: -
v_gene: TRBV4-1
j_gene: TRBJ2-7

CDR3aa: CASSWTGGNQPQHF
CDR3nt: TGTGCCAGCAGTTGGACGGGCGGCAATCAGCCCCAGCATTTT
abundance: -
d_gene: -
v_gene: TRBV12-3/TRBV12-4
j_gene: TRBJ1-5

CDR3aa: CAWRTGQGYGYTF
CDR3nt: TGTGCCTGGAGGACAGGTCAGGGCTATGGCTACACCTTC
abundance: -
d_gene: -
v_gene: TRBV30
j_gene: TRBJ1-2

CDR3aa: CASTRGAANEQFF
CDR3nt: TGTGCCAGCACCCGAGGAGCTGCCAATGAGCAGTTCTTC
abundance: -
d_gene: -
v_gene: TRBV2
j_gene: TRBJ2-1

CDR3aa: CASSLAGGLASYNEQFF
CDR3nt: TGTGCCAGCAGCTTGGCGGGGGGACTAGCCTCCTACAATGAGCAGTTCTTC
abundance: -
d_gene: TRBD2
v_gene: TRBV5-4
j_gene: TRBJ2-1

CDR3aa: CSAGAQGGSYNEQFF
CDR3nt: TGCAGCGCCGGCGCACAGGGGGGATCCTACAATGAGCAGTTCTTC
abundance: -
d_gene: TRBD1
v_gene: TRBV29-1
j_gene: TRBJ2-1

CDR3aa: CSVDLGSNEKLFF
CDR3nt: TGCAGCGTTGATCTGGGGTCTAATGAAAAACTGTTTTTT
abundance: -
d_gene: -
v_gene: TRBV29-1
j_gene: TRBJ1-4

CDR3aa: CASSSIGDSSSYEQYF
CDR3nt: TGTGCCAGCAGTTCAATTGGGGACTCAAGCTCCTACGAGCAGTACTTC
abundance: -
d_gene: -
v_gene: TRBV27
j_gene: TRBJ2-7

CDR3aa: CASSYIWRETQYF
CDR3nt: TGTGCCAGCAGTTACATCTGGCGAGAGACCCAGTACTTC
abundance: -
d_gene: -
v_gene: TRBV6-2/TRBV6-3
j_gene: TRBJ2-5

CDR3aa: CASSATPDRSNSPLHF
CDR3nt: TGTGCCAGCAGCGCGACCCCGGACAGGTCAAACTCACCCCTCCACTTT
abundance: -
d_gene: -
v_gene: TRBV21-1
j_gene: TRBJ1-6

CDR3aa: CASSQGGANTGELFF
CDR3nt: TGCGCCAGCAGCCAAGGAGGCGCGAACACCGGGGAGCTGTTTTTT
abundance: -
d_gene: -
v_gene: TRBV4-1
j_gene: TRBJ2-2

CDR3aa: CASAKGVNNEQFF
CDR3nt: TGCGCCAGCGCCAAGGGGGTCAACAATGAGCAGTTCTTC
abundance: once
d_gene: -
v_gene: TRBV5-1
j_gene: TRBJ2-1

CDR3aa: CASSYLGGSGYTF
CDR3nt: TGTGCCAGCAGTTACCTGGGGGGTAGTGGCTACACCTTC
abundance: -
d_gene: -
v_gene: TRBV6-5
j_gene: TRBJ1-2

CDR3aa: CASSLPVLAGATTDTQYF
CDR3nt: TGTGCCAGCAGTTTGCCGGTACTAGCGGGGGCCACCACAGATACGCAGTATTTT
abundance: -
d_gene: TRBD2
v_gene: TRBV12-3/TRBV12-4
j_gene: TRBJ2-3

CDR3aa: CAWRGQGAGGYTF
CDR3nt: TGTGCCTGGAGGGGACAGGGGGCCGGGGGCTACACCTTC
abundance: -
d_gene: TRBD1
v_gene: TRBV30
j_gene: TRBJ1-2

CDR3aa: CATSGGLFTDTQYF
CDR3nt: TGTGCCACCAGCGGGGGACTTTTCACAGATACGCAGTATTTT
abundance: once
d_gene: -
v_gene: TRBV15
j_gene: TRBJ2-3

CDR3aa: CASSPDRAVRGDEQFF
CDR3nt: TGTGCCAGCAGCCCTGACAGGGCGGTGCGGGGTGATGAGCAGTTCTTC
abundance: -
d_gene: -
v_gene: TRBV12-3/TRBV12-4
j_gene: TRBJ2-1

CDR3aa: CASSDGEADTQYF
CDR3nt: TGTGCCAGCAGTGACGGAGAGGCAGATACGCAGTATTTT
abundance: -
d_gene: -
v_gene: TRBV6-4
j_gene: TRBJ2-3

CDR3aa: CSVEELATQYF
CDR3nt: TGCAGCGTTGAAGAACTGGCCACGCAGTATTTT
abundance: -
d_gene: -
v_gene: TRBV29-1
j_gene: TRBJ2-3

CDR3aa: CSAVPGTPHFPQHF
CDR3nt: TGCAGTGCTGTCCCTGGGACCCCGCATTTTCCCCAGCATTTT
abundance: once
d_gene: -
v_gene: TRBV20-1
j_gene: TRBJ1-5